This entry is about one T cell receptor beta chain. No antigen is known for it. A far larger clone is just one base off, so this is likely a read error. Germline CDR1 SGHTA, CDR2 FQGNSA. V was trimmed by 4 bases and J by 14 bases, leaving 18 bases between them. CDR3 length: 13 amino acids. From around 440 ng of RNA, a library with molecular barcoded alpha/delta and beta/gamma adaptors was made. Each CDR3 protein gets one entry after TCRdb re-called the reads with MiXCR. The sample carries tens of thousands of distinct CDR3 sequences, around 21% recorded once. This sample was included in a study of read filtering for tumor transcriptome and immune sequencing. As for the study in general: After DNase treatment, RNA was made into whole-transcriptome libraries.

Points from the study as a whole: This fraction held mixed bone marrow immune cells after CD138-negative sorting.

V is TRBV7-2 and J is TRBJ2-1; no clear D. The TCR originated in a donor at least 40 years old with multiple myeloma. The sequenced sample was a population of CD138-negative cells sorted from bone marrow. The CDR3 sequence: CASSSTGSNSKFF. CDR3 bases: TGTGCCAGCAGCTCAACGGGTAGCAATAGTAAGTTCTTC.